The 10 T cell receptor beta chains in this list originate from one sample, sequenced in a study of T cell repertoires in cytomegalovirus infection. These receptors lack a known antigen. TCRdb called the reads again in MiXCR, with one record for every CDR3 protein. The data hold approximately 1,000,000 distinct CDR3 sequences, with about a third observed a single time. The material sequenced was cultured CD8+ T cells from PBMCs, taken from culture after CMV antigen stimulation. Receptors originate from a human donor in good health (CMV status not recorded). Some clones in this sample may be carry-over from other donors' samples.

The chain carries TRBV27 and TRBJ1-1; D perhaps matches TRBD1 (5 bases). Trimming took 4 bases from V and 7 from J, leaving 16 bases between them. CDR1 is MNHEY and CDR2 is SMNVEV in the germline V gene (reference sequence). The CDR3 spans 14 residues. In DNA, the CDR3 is TGTGCCAGCAGTTACTCGGGGACGGGACTTGAAGCTTTCTTT. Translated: CASSYSGTGLEAFF.

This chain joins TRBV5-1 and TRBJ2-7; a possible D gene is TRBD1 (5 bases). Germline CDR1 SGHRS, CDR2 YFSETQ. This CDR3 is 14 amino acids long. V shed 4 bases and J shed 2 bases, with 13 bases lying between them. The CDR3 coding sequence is TGCGCCAGCAGCCCCTGGCAGGGCGCCTACGAGCAGTACTTC. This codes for CASSPWQGAYEQYF.

In DNA form, the CDR3 reads TGTGCCACCAGCGGGACCGATCAGCCCCAGCATTTT. It specifies CATSGTDQPQHF. This chain connects TRBV15 to TRBJ1-5; tentative D call: TRBD1 (5 bases). Trimming removed 5 bases from V and 5 bases from J, with 7 bases in between. The CDR3 totals 12 residues. Germline V gene data show CDR1 as LNHNV and CDR2 as YYDKDF (reference sequence).

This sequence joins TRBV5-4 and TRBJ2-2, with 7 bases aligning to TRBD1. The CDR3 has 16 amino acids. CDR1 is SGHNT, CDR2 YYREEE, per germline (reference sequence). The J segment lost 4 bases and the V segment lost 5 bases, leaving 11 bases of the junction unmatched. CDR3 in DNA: TGTGCCAGCAGATCGACAGGGTTGTGGCCCACCGGGGAGCTGTTTTTT. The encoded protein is CASRSTGLWPTGELFF.

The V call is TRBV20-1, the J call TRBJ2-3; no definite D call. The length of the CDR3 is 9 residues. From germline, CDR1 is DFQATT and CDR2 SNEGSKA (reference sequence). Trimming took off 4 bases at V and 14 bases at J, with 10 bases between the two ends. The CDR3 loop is CSATDPPYF. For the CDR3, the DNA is TGCAGTGCTACCGACCCCCCGTATTTT.

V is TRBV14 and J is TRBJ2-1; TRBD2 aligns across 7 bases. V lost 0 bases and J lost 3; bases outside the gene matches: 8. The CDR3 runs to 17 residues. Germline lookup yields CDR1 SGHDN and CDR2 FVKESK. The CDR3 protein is CASSQDWLADLYNEQFF. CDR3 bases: TGTGCCAGCAGCCAAGACTGGCTAGCGGATCTCTACAATGAGCAGTTCTTC.

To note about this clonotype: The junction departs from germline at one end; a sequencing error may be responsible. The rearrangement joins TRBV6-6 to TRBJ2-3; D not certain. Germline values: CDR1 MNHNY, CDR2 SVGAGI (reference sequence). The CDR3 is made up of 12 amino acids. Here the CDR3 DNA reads TGTGGCAGCAGCGCTGGTGCAGATACGCAGTATTTT. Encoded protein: CGSSAGADTQYF.

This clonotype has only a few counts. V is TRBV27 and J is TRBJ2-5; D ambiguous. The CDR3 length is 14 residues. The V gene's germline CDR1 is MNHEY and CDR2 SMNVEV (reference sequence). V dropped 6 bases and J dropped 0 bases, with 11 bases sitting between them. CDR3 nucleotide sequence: TGTGCCAGCAGGGGTCTGGGGTACCAAGAGACCCAGTACTTC. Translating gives CASRGLGYQETQYF.

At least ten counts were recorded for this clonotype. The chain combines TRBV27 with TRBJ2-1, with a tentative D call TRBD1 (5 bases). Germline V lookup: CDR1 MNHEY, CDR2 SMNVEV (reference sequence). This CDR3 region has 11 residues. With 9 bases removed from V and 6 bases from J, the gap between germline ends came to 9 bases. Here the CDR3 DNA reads TGTGCCAGTACTCAGGGCAATGAGCAGTTCTTC. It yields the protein CASTQGNEQFF.

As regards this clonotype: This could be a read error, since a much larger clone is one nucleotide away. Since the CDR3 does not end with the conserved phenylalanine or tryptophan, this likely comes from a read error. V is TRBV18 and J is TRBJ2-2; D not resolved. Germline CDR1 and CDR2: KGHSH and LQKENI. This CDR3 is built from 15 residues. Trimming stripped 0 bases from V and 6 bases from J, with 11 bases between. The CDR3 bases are TGTGCCAGCTCACCACCGGGTGGGTTCGCCGGGGAGCTGTTTTCT. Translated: CASSPPGGFAGELFS.